What follows is one TCR beta chain and its context. The record originates from a study of cytomegalovirus exposure and HLA in healthy donors. The PCR was carried out with 60 Vbeta primers and 13 Jbeta primers. Sequenced by immunoSEQ multiplex PCR; TCRdb stores in-frame clones only, minus some. The sample has some 150,000 clones. V shed 5 bases and J shed 5 bases, with 12 bases lying between them. The CDR3 is 13 residues long. The germline gives CDR1 MNHEY, CDR2 SMNVEV (reference sequence). The receptor comes from a middle-aged man in good health and CMV-seronegative. Specimen: PBMCs. The chain couples TRBV27 to TRBJ1-2; no definite D call. The CDR3 loop reads CASSPSRGYGYTF. The CDR3 nucleotides read TGTGCCAGCAGTCCCTCCCGGGGATATGGCTACACCTTC.